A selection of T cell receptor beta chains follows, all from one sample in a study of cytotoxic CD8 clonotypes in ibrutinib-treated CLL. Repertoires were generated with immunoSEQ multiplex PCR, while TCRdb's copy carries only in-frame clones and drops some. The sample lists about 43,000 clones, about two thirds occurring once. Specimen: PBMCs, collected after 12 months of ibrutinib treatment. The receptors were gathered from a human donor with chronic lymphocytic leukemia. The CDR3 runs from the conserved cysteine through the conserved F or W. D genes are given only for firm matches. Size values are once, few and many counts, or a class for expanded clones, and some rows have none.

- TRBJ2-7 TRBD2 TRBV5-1 CASSSSGGSYEQYF TGCGCCAGCAGCAGCAGCGGGGGGTCCTACGAGCAGTACTTC
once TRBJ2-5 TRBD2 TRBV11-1 CASSPGTSPETQYF TGTGCCAGCAGCCCCGGGACTAGCCCCGAGACCCAGTACTTC
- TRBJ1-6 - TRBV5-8 CASSPWDTTPASYNSPLHF TGTGCCAGCAGCCCGTGGGACACAACTCCAGCCTCCTATAATTCACCCCTCCACTTT
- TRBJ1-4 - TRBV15 CATSKTLLGQPNEKLFF TGTGCCACCAGCAAAACCCTTCTCGGCCAGCCTAATGAAAAACTGTTTTTT
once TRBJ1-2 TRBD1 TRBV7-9 CASSLALGTADGYTF TGTGCCAGCAGCTTAGCCCTCGGGACAGCGGATGGCTACACCTTC
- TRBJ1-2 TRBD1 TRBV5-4 CASSLQGLDYGYTF TGTGCCAGCAGCTTACAGGGGCTCGACTATGGCTACACCTTC
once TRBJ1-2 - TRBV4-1 CASSQDGGRGYTF TGCGCCAGCAGCCAAGATGGGGGGAGGGGCTACACCTTC
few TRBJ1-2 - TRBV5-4 CASSLGLIYGYTF TGTGCCAGCAGCTTGGGACTGATCTATGGCTACACCTTC
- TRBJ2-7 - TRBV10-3 CAISPGDLFEQYF TGTGCCATCAGTCCGGGGGACCTCTTCGAGCAGTACTTC
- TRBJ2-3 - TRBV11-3 CASSPAGQPTDTQYF TGTGCCAGCAGCCCCGCGGGACAACCCACAGATACGCAGTATTTT
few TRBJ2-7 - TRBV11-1 CASSFDRSSYEQYF TGTGCCAGCAGCTTCGACAGGTCCTCCTACGAGCAGTACTTC
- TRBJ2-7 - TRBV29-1 CSALDARGPLGYEQYF TGCAGCGCCCTGGACGCGCGGGGACCTCTGGGCTACGAGCAGTACTTC
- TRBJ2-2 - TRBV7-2 CASSLAGGWSTGELFF TGTGCCAGCAGCTTAGCGGGGGGTTGGAGCACCGGGGAGCTGTTTTTT
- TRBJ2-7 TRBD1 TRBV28 CASSIYRGVYEQYF TGTGCCAGCAGCATCTACAGGGGGGTATACGAGCAGTACTTC
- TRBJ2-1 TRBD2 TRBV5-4 CASSLALALGGNEQFF TGTGCCAGCAGCTTGGCGCTAGCCCTGGGGGGGAATGAGCAGTTCTTC